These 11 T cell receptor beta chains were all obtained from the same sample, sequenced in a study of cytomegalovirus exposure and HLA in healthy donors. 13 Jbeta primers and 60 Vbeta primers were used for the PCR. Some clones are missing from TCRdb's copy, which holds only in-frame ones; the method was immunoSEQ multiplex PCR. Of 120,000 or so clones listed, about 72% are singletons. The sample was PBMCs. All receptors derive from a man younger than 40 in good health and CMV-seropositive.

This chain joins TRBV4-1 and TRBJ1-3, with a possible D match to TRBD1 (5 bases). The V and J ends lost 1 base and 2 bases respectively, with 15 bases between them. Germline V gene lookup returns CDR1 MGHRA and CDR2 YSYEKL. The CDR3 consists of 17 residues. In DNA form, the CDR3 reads TGCGCCAGCAGCCAAGTCAAGGGGCGAGTGGCTGGAAACACCATATATTTT. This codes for CASSQVKGRVAGNTIYF.

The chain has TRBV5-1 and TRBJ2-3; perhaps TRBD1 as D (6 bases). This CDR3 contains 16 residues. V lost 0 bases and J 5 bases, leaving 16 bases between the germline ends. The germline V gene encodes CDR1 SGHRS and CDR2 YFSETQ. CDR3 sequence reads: CASSLELWDTGDTQYF. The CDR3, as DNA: TGCGCCAGCAGCTTGGAGCTTTGGGACACGGGAGATACGCAGTATTTT.

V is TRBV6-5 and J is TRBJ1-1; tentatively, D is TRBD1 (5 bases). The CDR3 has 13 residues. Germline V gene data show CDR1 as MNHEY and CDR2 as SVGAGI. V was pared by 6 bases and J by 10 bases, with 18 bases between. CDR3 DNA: TGTGCCAGCAGCCCCGTAAACGGGGGGACAGCTTTCTTT. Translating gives CASSPVNGGTAFF.

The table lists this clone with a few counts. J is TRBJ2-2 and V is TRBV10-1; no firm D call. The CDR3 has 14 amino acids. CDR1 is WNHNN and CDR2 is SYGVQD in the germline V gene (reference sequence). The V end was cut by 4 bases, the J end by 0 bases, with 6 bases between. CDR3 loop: CASSGTTNTGELFF. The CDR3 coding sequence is TGCGCCAGCAGTGGCACTACGAACACCGGGGAGCTGTTTTTT.

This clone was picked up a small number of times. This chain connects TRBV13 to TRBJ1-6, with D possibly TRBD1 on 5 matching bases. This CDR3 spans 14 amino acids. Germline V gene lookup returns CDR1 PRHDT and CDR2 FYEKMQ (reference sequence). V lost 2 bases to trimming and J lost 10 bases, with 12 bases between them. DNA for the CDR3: TGTGCCAGCAGCTTACGGCAGGGTTGGTCACCCCTCCACTTT. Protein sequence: CASSLRQGWSPLHF.

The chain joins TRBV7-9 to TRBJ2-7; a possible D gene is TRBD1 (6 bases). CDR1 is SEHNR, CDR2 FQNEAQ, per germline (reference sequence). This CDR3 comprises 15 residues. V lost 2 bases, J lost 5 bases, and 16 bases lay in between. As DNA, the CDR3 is TGTGCCAGCAGCTTATTGGGGGCCAGGGGCGACGAGCAGTACTTC. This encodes CASSLLGARGDEQYF.

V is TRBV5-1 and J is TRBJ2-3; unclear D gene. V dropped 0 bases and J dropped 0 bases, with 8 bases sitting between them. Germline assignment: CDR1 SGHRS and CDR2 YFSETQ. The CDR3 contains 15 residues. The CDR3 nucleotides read TGCGCCAGCAGCTTGGTCCCAACTAGCACAGATACGCAGTATTTT. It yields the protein CASSLVPTSTDTQYF. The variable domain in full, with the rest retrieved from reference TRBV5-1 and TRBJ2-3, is KAGVTQTPRYLIKTRGQQVTLSCSPISGHRSVSWYQQTPGQGLQFLFEYFSETQRNKGNFPGRFSGRQFSNSRSEMNVSTLELGDSALYLCASSLVPTSTDTQYFGPGTRLTVL.

CDR3 in amino acids: CASSPRGLQNIQYF. In DNA, the CDR3 is TGTGCCAGCAGTCCGCGGGGGTTACAAAACATTCAGTACTTC. The chain employs TRBV27 and TRBJ2-4, with TRBD2 matching over 7 bases. V lost 5 bases to trimming and J lost 5 bases; unmatched junction nucleotides: 6. Germline CDR1 and CDR2: MNHEY and SMNVEV (reference sequence). The length of the CDR3 is 14 residues.

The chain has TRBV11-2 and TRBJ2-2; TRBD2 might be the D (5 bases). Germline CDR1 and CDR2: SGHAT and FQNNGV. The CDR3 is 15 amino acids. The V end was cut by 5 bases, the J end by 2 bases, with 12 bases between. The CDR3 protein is CASSRGRANTGELFF. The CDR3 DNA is TGTGCCAGCAGCAGAGGGCGTGCAAACACCGGGGAGCTGTTTTTT.

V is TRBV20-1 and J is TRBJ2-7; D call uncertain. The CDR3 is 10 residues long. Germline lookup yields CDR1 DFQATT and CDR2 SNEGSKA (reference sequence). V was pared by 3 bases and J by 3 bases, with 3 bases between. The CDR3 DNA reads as TGCAGTGCTAGTAACTACGAGCAGTACTTC. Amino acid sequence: CSASNYEQYF.

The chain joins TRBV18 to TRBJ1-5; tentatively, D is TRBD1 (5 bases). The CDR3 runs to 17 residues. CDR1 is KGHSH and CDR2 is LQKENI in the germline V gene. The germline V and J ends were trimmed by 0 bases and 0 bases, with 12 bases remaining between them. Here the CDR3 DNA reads TGTGCCAGCTCACCACCCTCGACAGATTATAGCAATCAGCCCCAGCATTTT. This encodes CASSPPSTDYSNQPQHF.